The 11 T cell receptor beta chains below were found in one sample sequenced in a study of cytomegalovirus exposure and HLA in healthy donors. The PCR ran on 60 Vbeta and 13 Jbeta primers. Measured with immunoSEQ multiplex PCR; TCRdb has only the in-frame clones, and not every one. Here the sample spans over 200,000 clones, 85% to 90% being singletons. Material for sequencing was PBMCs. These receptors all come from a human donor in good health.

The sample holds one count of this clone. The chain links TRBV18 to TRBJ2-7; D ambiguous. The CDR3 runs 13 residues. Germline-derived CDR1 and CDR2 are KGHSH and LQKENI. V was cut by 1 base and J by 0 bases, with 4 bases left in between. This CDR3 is CASSPQSSYEQYF. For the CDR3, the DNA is TGTGCCAGCTCACCACAGAGCTCCTACGAGCAGTACTTC.

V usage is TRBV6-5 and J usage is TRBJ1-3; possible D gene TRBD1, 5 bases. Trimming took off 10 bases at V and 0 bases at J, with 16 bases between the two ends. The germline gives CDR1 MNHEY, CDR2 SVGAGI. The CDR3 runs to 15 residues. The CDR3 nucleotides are TGTGCCACCACGTTAGGGGAAAACTCTGGAAACACCATATATTTT. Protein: CATTLGENSGNTIYF.

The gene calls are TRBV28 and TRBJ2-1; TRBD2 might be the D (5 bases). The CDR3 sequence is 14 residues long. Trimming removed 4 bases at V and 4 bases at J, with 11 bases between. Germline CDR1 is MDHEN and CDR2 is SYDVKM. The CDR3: CASSSLLGYNEQFF. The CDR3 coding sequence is TGTGCCAGCAGTTCCCTACTAGGATACAATGAGCAGTTCTTC.

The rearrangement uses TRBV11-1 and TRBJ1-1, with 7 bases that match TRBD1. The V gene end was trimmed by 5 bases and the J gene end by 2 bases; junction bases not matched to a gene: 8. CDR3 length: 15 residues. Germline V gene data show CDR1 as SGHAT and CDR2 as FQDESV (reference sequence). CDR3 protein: CASSALPGGNTEAFF. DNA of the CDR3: TGTGCCAGCAGCGCCCTCCCAGGGGGTAACACTGAAGCTTTCTTT.

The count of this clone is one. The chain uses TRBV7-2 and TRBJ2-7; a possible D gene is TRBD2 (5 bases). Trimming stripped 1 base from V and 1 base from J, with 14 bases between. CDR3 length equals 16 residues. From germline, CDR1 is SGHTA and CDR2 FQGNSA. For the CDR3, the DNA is TGTGCCAGCAGCTTAGTTGGCCCCCGCGGGTCCTACGAGCAGTACTTC. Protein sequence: CASSLVGPRGSYEQYF.

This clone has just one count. The CDR3 sequence: CASSATGYNEKLFF. The DNA of the CDR3 is TGTGCCAGCAGTGCGACAGGCTATAATGAAAAACTGTTTTTT. The chain uses TRBV28 and TRBJ1-4, with D maybe TRBD1 (6 bases). The CDR3 has 14 amino acids. V lost 5 bases to trimming and J lost 4 bases, with 11 bases between them. From germline, CDR1 is MDHEN and CDR2 SYDVKM.

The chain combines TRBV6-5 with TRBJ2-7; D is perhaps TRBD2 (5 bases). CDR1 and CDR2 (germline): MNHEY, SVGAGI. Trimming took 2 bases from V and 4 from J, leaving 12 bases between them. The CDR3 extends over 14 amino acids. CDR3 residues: CASSYGAGGYEQYF. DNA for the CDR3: TGTGCCAGCAGTTACGGCGCAGGAGGATACGAGCAGTACTTC.

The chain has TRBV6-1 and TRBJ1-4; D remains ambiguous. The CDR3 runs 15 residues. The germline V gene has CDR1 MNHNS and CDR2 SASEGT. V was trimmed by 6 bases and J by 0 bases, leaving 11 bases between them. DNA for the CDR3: TGTGCCAGCAGGTCAGGATATGCAACTAATGAAAAACTGTTTTTT. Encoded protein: CASRSGYATNEKLFF.

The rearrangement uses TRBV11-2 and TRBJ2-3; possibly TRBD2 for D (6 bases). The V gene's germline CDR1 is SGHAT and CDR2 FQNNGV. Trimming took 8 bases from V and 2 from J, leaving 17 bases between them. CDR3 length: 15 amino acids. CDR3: CASVGGDPLTDTQYF. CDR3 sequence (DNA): TGTGCCAGCGTGGGCGGGGACCCGCTCACAGATACGCAGTATTTT.

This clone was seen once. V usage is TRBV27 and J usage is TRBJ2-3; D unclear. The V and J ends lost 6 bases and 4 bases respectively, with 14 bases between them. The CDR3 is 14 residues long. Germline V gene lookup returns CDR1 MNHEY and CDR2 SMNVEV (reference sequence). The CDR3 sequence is CASRTPTSPDTQYF. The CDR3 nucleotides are TGTGCCAGCAGAACTCCTACCTCCCCAGATACGCAGTATTTT.

The DNA of the CDR3 is TGTGCCAGCAGTAGAGCAGGGAGGGGGAACTATGGCTACACCTTC. The encoded protein is CASSRAGRGNYGYTF. This sequence joins TRBV6-1 and TRBJ1-2; possible D gene TRBD1, 6 bases. With 5 bases removed from V and 2 bases from J, the gap between germline ends came to 15 bases. The V gene's germline CDR1 is MNHNS and CDR2 SASEGT. The CDR3 consists of 15 residues.